The clone carrying this TCR beta chain was picked up many times. V gave up 0 bases and J gave up 4 bases, with 10 bases separating them. This CDR3 has 14 residues. Germline-derived CDR1 and CDR2 are SGDLS and YYNGEE. These data come from a study of identical twins. TCRdb processed the 5' RACE reads anew with MiXCR; each CDR3 protein has one entry. The sample records about 790,000 distinct CDR3 sequences, around a sixth being singletons. These data were also filed under a second study, of T cells expressing NK-cell markers. That report notes: Sorted CD3+CD56-NKG2C+, CD3+CD56+NKG2C- and CD3+CD56+NKG2C+ T cells were the source of the TCR beta repertoires.

The sequence came from a woman aged 18-29 years in good health. Sequenced: PBMCs. V usage is TRBV9 and J usage is TRBJ1-2; perhaps TRBD1 as D (5 bases). DNA of the CDR3: TGTGCCAGCAGCGTAGGGAGGGGAGGCTATGGCTACACCTTC. It yields the protein CASSVGRGGYGYTF.